This TCR beta chain was found in a study of cytomegalovirus exposure and HLA in healthy donors (dated by TCRdb to about 2017). Regarding the research as a whole: According to an earlier analysis of 550 to 700 of the donors, roughly 180 million T cells yielded over 90 million unique TCR beta sequences and roughly 280 Gb of sequence data. Approximately 330 gigabases of sequencing data and 75 million to 85 million unique TCR sequences made up an early release that covered about 640 HLA-typed donors. Of the roughly 390 genotyped donors, over 80% were placed in the genetic ancestry cluster associated with self-reported Caucasian donors. The study aimed to test whether cataloging public T cell receptors could reveal signatures of past pathogen exposure. The T cell repertoires of 666 subjects were profiled by immunosequencing and related to cytomegalovirus serostatus. Besides the first cohort of more than 650 subjects, a separate validation cohort made up of 95 to 150 different subjects was used. The study combined high-throughput TCR immunosequencing, statistical association of individual TCRs with disease status, and machine learning to predict cytomegalovirus infection status. A later analysis re-analyzed previously published TCR beta repertoires from approximately 700 donors and added high-resolution HLA genotyping to study TCR occurrence patterns. The later analysis used no new phenotypic data to find candidate immune exposures, relying instead on TCR beta sequences and their occurrence across donors. An earlier analysis of 450 to 750 of the donors used high-throughput TCR beta sequencing to judge whether each TCR beta V gene segment behaved as functional or pseudogenic. Alongside the repertoire data, information on donor age, sex, ethnicity and CMV serostatus was compiled. A later genetic analysis used genome-wide SNP genotypes for about 60% of the roughly 670 donors, treating that subset as a discovery cohort. Every discovery cohort repertoire had been produced on one sequencing platform. HLA typing included class I and class II loci at four-digit resolution. The number of typed donors differed by locus: about 620-630 for A, B, C, DRB1 and DQB1; 522 for DQA1; 606 for DPA1; and 400 to 480 for DPB1. About five DR-DQ haplotypes were handled as single units for association and clustering because linkage in the cohort was strong. Across 398 genotyped donors of the cohort, an average of about 240,000 unique TCR beta nucleotide sequences per donor were sequenced, and about a sixth of those sequences were non-productive.

In total, 600 or so healthy bone marrow donors made up the cohort. At the time of sampling, all cohort members were nominally healthy, though unrecorded immune exposures were likely present. The donor was CMV seronegative and was included in the group of a few hundred seronegative cohort members. Each donor provided a peripheral blood sample, and peripheral blood mononuclear cells were used for TCR beta sequencing. The Qiagen DNeasy Blood Extraction Kit was used to extract genomic DNA from the blood cell samples. From V the trimming removes 6 bases and from J it removes 8 bases, while the gene matches leave 6 bases of the junction unaccounted for. CDR1 and CDR2, looked up from the germline V gene, are KGHSH and LQKENI. From the cysteine through the phenylalanine, the CDR3 covers 12 amino acids. Here the CDR3 DNA is all that survives: 36 bases in frame from base 1. Points the paper makes about the study in general: Most CMV-associated TCR beta chains appeared to be HLA-restricted in a later analysis, and the HLA associations seemed to be driven largely by CMV exposure. In the study, around 150 TCR beta chains were listed as associated with cytomegalovirus. Assigning TCR associations to individual alleles was difficult when HLA alleles, especially DR and DQ, strongly co-occurred. Across donors, most TCR sequences were observed very rarely, whereas some public TCRs were present in many individuals. According to a later analysis, TCR association rates differed among HLA loci, with DRB1 alleles showing the most associated TCRs and HLA-C alleles showing the fewest. Compared with the approximately 710-donor mean, donors in an Asian-associated ancestry cluster had fewer N-insertions in productive TCRs, according to a later genetic analysis. An earlier analysis of around 540 of the donors showed that most TCR beta V segments appeared in productive rearrangements either about 87% or about 30% of the time, which broadly matched IMGT annotations. In a later analysis, HLA-associated TCR beta chains were found to be more clonally expanded and to have lower generation probabilities than equally common non-associated chains. Only TCR beta chains were sequenced in this cohort, and the absence of alpha or paired-chain data limited detectable features. CMV serostatus was the only immune exposure information available for the cohort. A few of the identified cytomegalovirus-associated TCR beta chains were confirmed in vitro to be specific for cytomegalovirus antigens. The authors suggested that the approach could potentially be generalized to other disease states and immunological phenotypes. Linkage disequilibrium might explain the correlated functional status among segregating V segments, but an unknown experimental factor could not be ruled out. Cytomegalovirus status was reported to be diagnosed by the classifier with high specificity and sensitivity in both the original and validation cohorts. V-gene and J-gene trimming of TCR beta chains was associated with a missense DCLRE1C variant in a later genetic analysis, and the association was replicated in an independent cohort. Because counts were too low, 15 to 20 rarely observed V segments, including chromosome 9 orphons, were excluded from the earlier analysis of some 540 of the donors. Some IMGT-functional V segments, including TRBV6-2 and TRBV6-3, could not be distinguished by the 87-base-pair reads and were therefore excluded. At a false discovery rate of 0.05, a later analysis linked some 18,000 TCR beta sequences to specific HLA alleles. A further reported finding was that TCR beta sequences accurately predicted the HLA-A and HLA-B alleles for most subjects in the first cohort. A cluster of highly shared sequence variants was judged likely to represent a technical artifact of the sequencing pipeline. Several of the top co-occurrence clusters appeared to be linked to parvovirus B19, influenza, CMV and Epstein-Barr virus, according to a later analysis. Because some donors lacked HLA typing at each locus, the association tests relied only on the typed subset. Roughly uniform sequencing depth across donors was assumed in presence/absence analyses, although this assumption may not hold.

As regards this clone: Its binding antigen is unknown. No base quality values were provided; no much bigger clone lies one nucleotide off.

Receptor libraries were prepared by the immunoSEQ multiplex PCR assay. A mixture of 60 forward primers for TCR Vbeta segments and 13 reverse primers for TCR Jbeta segments was used in the multiplex PCR. A multiplex PCR assay on genomic DNA amplified the CDR3 region of rearranged TCR beta genes. On the Illumina HiSeq System, the amplified TCR beta libraries were sequenced as 87-base-pair reads. The paper's processing steps were these. Across the 640 or so repertoires, a later analysis counted roughly 84 million unique TCR beta chains, roughly 11 million of which were shared by at least two donors. A nearest-neighbor algorithm error-corrected the raw reads and collapsed the reads into unique sequences, merging closely related sequences to remove PCR and sequencing errors. CDR3 sequences were aligned to IMGT reference sequences to assign V, D and J gene segments. Each retained sequence needed at least a six-nucleotide match to both a V gene segment and a J gene segment. A rearrangement counted as productive if the CDR3 had no stop codons and remained in frame with V and J, and every other rearrangement counted as non-productive. CDR3 was defined according to IMGT convention as the region running from the second conserved V-encoded cysteine to the conserved J-encoded phenylalanine. In an earlier analysis of 587 of the donors, sequences lacking an unambiguous match to a single V gene segment were excluded. In an earlier analysis of some 590 of the donors, a V segment was called functional when productive rearrangements were above 56.7%, and segregating when the standard deviation between donors exceeded 5%. To diagnose cytomegalovirus status from the catalog of TCR beta chain sequences, a statistical classification framework was built. In a later analysis, TCR nucleotide sequences were compared against IMGT/GENE-DB human TR gene sequences so that V and J genes could be assigned. In a later analysis, CDR3 sequences and most-parsimonious VDJ recombination scenarios were assigned using the TCRdist pipeline. In a later analysis, every TCR beta chain was defined by the combination of its CDR3 amino acid sequence and its V-gene family, and reads without a unique V-gene family were dropped. A later analysis removed nearly 600 highly shared, low-generation-probability nucleotide sequences to deal with suspected cross-contamination and a sequencing artifact. For each public chain, a later analysis derived a clonal expansion index from normalized ranks of inferred template counts within each repertoire. In a later analysis, generation probabilities were computed with a VDJ recombination model fitted to out-of-frame rearrangements, and the resulting probabilities were checked against IGoR. In a later analysis, hypergeometric tests were used to score TCR-TCR, TCR-HLA and TCR-CMV co-occurrence, with a repertoire-size bias correction applied to TCR pairs. False discovery rates were estimated in a later analysis by permuting HLA or CMV assignments 20 times. In a later analysis, co-occurring TCRs were grouped using DBSCAN, with TCRdist sequence similarity added in when clustering inside HLA-allele-positive subsets. For co-occurrence clustering, repertoires with fewer than 30,000 or more than 120,000 public chains were excluded, along with roughly five repertoires with anomalous nucleotide sharing. Entries here come from immuneACCESS through TCRdb and include only in-frame sequences with V and J called. Some clones fail to appear in such tables; in the studies checked, an unresolved V gene covers under half of the shortfall, and the cause of the remainder is unknown. That table gives V, J and clone size, and the DNA gave D and trimming. The sample records 150,000 to 170,000 clones, about four fifths of which are singletons. In total, the top ten clones hold less than 3.5% of the sample.

The sequence was collected from a man aged 18 to 29 in good health and CMV-seronegative. The sample consisted of PBMCs. The chain joins TRBV18 to TRBJ1-2; 7 of the junction bases match TRBD1. The nucleotide sequence is given as TGTGCCAGCTCCCTACAGGGGCGCGGCTACACCTTC. Its translation reads: CASSLQGRGYTF.